This T cell receptor (beta chain) comes out of a study of blood T cells in healthy people across ages. This clonotype has just a few counts. Together with a sample-barcoded 5' primer, a J-beta primer mix was included in a second PCR lasting roughly 6 to 12 cycles. Each cDNA molecule was tagged by a template-switch adaptor with 12 random nucleotides. TCRdb used MiXCR to reprocess the 5' RACE reads, holding one entry per CDR3 protein. The sample has 720,000 or so distinct CDR3 sequences; around two fifths are singletons. This CDR3 has 14 amino acids. V lost 6 bases to trimming and J lost 1 base; unmatched junction nucleotides: 6. The V gene's germline CDR1 is DFQATT and CDR2 SNEGSKA (reference sequence).

The receptor was isolated from an elderly man in good health. The V and J genes are TRBV20-1 and TRBJ2-5; 9 bases are a match to TRBD1. The specimen sequenced was blood. The CDR3 region has the DNA TGCAGTGCAACGACAGGGGGTGGCCAAGAGACCCAGTACTTC. This encodes CSATTGGGQETQYF.